The TCR beta chain described here comes from a study of chemoradiotherapy in HPV16-positive cancers. The V end lost 2 bases, the J end lost 2 bases, and 11 bases lay between the germline ends. The CDR3 loop spans 15 amino acids. Germline-derived CDR1 and CDR2 are SNHLY and FYNNEI. Libraries were prepared by immunoSEQ multiplex PCR; TCRdb keeps only in-frame clonotypes and omits some of them. The sample has fewer than 40,000 clones; about four fifths are singletons. The receptor was derived from a human donor with HPV-associated anogenital cancer. This chain uses TRBV2 with TRBJ2-3; tentatively, D is TRBD1 or TRBD2 (5 bases each). Material: blood, obtained from a patient who underwent chemoradiotherapy. The DNA for the CDR3 is TGTGCCAGCAGTGAACTCGGGGCCCCCACAGATACGCAGTATTTT. As protein: CASSELGAPTDTQYF.